The 19 T cell receptor beta chains listed next were all sequenced from one sample in a study of PD-1 blockade in classical Hodgkin lymphoma. Method: immunoSEQ multiplex PCR; TCRdb's copy keeps in-frame clones and lacks some. The sample shows 7,500 to 8,000 clones, about 86% of them seen only once. Each patient's relapse followed autologous stem cell transplantation, and brentuximab vedotin exposure varied. Source: peripheral blood mononuclear cells (PBMCs), taken at baseline. The receptors here all came from a human donor with classical Hodgkin lymphoma.

This chain links TRBV14 with TRBJ2-3; D could derive from TRBD1 or TRBD2 (6 bases each). Germline V gives CDR1 SGHDN, CDR2 FVKESK. V was pared by 1 base and J by 0 bases, with 17 bases between. This CDR3 spans 18 amino acids. The CDR3 nucleotides are TGTGCCAGCAGCCAAGGACGGGGGCGGAACCCTAGCACAGATACGCAGTATTTT. The encoded protein is CASSQGRGRNPSTDTQYF.

The chain recombines TRBV21-1 with TRBJ2-7; the D segment call TRBD1 is taken from the table without a DNA check. TRBV21-1 is recorded as a pseudogene. This CDR3 is built from 16 residues. CDR3: CASSKDTGTCVYEQYF. The CDR3 coding sequence is TGTGCCAGCAGCAAAGACACCGGGACATGCGTATACGAGCAGTACTTC.

The rearrangement joins TRBV18 to TRBJ2-7; TRBD1 matches 9 bases. The CDR3 is 14 amino acids. CDR1 KGHSH and CDR2 LQKENI come from the germline V gene. V lost 3 bases to trimming and J lost 3 bases; unmatched junction nucleotides: 3. CDR3 in DNA: TGTGCCAGCTCACCTCCGGGACAGGGCTACGAGCAGTACTTC. The encoded protein is CASSPPGQGYEQYF.

V is TRBV5-5 and J is TRBJ2-7; D uncertain. The CDR3 extends over 15 amino acids. Trimming took off 3 bases at V and 6 bases at J, with 19 bases between the two ends. Germline V gene data show CDR1 as SGHKS and CDR2 as YYEKEE (reference sequence). CDR3 protein: CASSSPPSGLSEQYF. CDR3 coding DNA: TGTGCCAGCAGCTCTCCTCCTAGTGGTCTCTCCGAGCAGTACTTC.

The CDR3 reads CASSPFSGSTDTQYF. The CDR3, as DNA: TGTGCCAGCAGCCCATTTAGCGGGAGCACAGATACGCAGTATTTT. The chain has TRBV27 and TRBJ2-3; the match to TRBD2 covers 7 bases. From germline, CDR1 is MNHEY and CDR2 SMNVEV (reference sequence). Losses at the gene ends were 6 bases for V and 0 bases for J; bases not matched to a gene: 6. This CDR3 comprises 15 residues.

As to this clone: Relative to the germline gene, one junction end is altered; a read error may explain this. Other DNA sequences within the sample encode an identical CDR3. The chain links TRBV9 to TRBJ2-7; a weak D match, TRBD2 (7 bases). Germline V gene data show CDR1 as SGDLS and CDR2 as YYNGEE. This CDR3 is 16 amino acids long. CDR3 DNA sequence: TGTGCTAGCAGCGTAGAAGGGGGGGCCCCTTCCTACGAGCAGTACTTC. It translates to CASSVEGGAPSYEQYF.

The chain employs TRBV6-6 and TRBJ1-5; a possible D gene is TRBD1 (6 bases). The CDR3 covers 13 residues. Germline V CDR1 and CDR2: MNHNY, SVGAGI (reference sequence). V lost 5 bases to trimming and J lost 6 bases, with 11 bases between them. This chain's CDR3 is CASSRQEGQPQHF. The CDR3 DNA reads TGTGCCAGCAGTCGACAGGAAGGTCAGCCCCAGCATTTT.

The rearrangement uses TRBV23-1 and TRBJ2-7, with D perhaps matching TRBD2 (5 bases). TRBV23-1 counts as an open reading frame of uncertain function. Trimming stripped 0 bases from V and 2 bases from J, with 8 bases between. The CDR3 covers 14 residues. In DNA, the CDR3 is TGCGCCAGCAGTCAATCACGGGGTCCCTACGAGCAGTACTTC. Protein: CASSQSRGPYEQYF.

The V call is TRBV7-9, the J call TRBJ1-3; the D gene is possibly TRBD1 (5 bases). Trimming cost V 5 bases and J 4 bases, with 15 bases left between them. The CDR3 contains 15 residues. Germline V gene lookup returns CDR1 SEHNR and CDR2 FQNEAQ (reference sequence). The CDR3 DNA is TGTGCCAGCAGCATAGGGTGGACACTCGGAAACACCATATATTTT. Amino acids: CASSIGWTLGNTIYF.

The chain uses TRBV7-2 and TRBJ2-7; 9 bases are a match to TRBD1. V lost 4 bases, J lost 2 bases, and 9 bases stayed unmatched. Germline lookup yields CDR1 SGHTA and CDR2 FQGNSA. The CDR3 runs 16 residues. CDR3 protein: CASSSTPGTGTYEQYF. CDR3 in DNA: TGTGCCAGCAGCTCAACCCCCGGGACAGGGACCTACGAGCAGTACTTC.

The chain couples TRBV29-1 to TRBJ2-5; D may be TRBD1 (6 bases). Germline V gene lookup returns CDR1 SQVTM and CDR2 ANQGSEA. CDR3 length: 16 amino acids. Between the trimmed V and J ends, which lost 1 base and 5 bases, there was a span of 20 bases. CDR3 amino acids: CSVEGQRTQGTETQYF. Written as DNA, the CDR3 is TGCAGCGTTGAAGGACAGAGGACACAGGGTACGGAGACCCAGTACTTC.

J is TRBJ2-5 and V is TRBV2, with D maybe TRBD2 (5 bases). CDR3 length: 14 amino acids. V was cut by 1 base and J by 7 bases, with 13 bases left in between. Germline CDR1 is SNHLY and CDR2 is FYNNEI. CDR3: CASSEERLRGTQYF. The CDR3 DNA is TGTGCCAGCAGTGAAGAACGGCTCCGGGGGACCCAGTACTTC.

The chain carries TRBV5-1 and TRBJ2-1, with 10 bases that match TRBD2. Trimming removed 4 bases from V and 7 bases from J; junction bases left unmatched: 11. CDR3 size: 16 residues. Looked up from germline, CDR1 is SGHRS and CDR2 is YFSETQ. DNA of the CDR3: TGCGCCAGCAGCCGAACTAGAGCGGGAGGGAAGAATGAGCAGTTCTTC. Translating gives CASSRTRAGGKNEQFF.

This rearrangement joins TRBV27 to TRBJ1-5; 9 bases fit TRBD1. The CDR3 is made up of 14 amino acids. Germline CDR1 and CDR2: MNHEY and SMNVEV (reference sequence). V lost 7 bases to trimming and J lost 4 bases; unmatched junction nucleotides: 5. The CDR3 DNA sequence: TGTGCCAGCAAAGTGGGACAGGGAAATCAGCCCCAGCATTTT. Translation gives CASKVGQGNQPQHF.

The chain employs TRBV11-2 and TRBJ2-1; no definite D call. This CDR3 has 10 residues. Trimming pared 5 bases from V and 6 bases from J, leaving 2 bases between. Germline loops: CDR1 SGHAT, CDR2 FQNNGV. For the CDR3, the DNA is TGTGCCAGCAGCCTCAATGAGCAGTTCTTC. This encodes CASSLNEQFF.

The J gene is TRBJ2-7, the V gene TRBV7-8; TRBD1 might be the D (6 bases). Looked up from germline, CDR1 is SGHVS and CDR2 is FQNEAQ. The ends were cut back, 4 bases at V and 1 base at J, with 11 bases in the middle. The CDR3 runs to 14 residues. The CDR3 reads CASSSGTLSYEQYF. The DNA for the CDR3 is TGTGCCAGCAGCTCCGGGACACTTTCCTACGAGCAGTACTTC.

The V gene is TRBV18, the J gene TRBJ1-1; TRBD1 matches at 9 bases. CDR3 length equals 13 residues. Germline CDR1 is KGHSH and CDR2 is LQKENI. V trimming: 4 bases; J trimming: 6 bases; junction bases outside the gene matches: 3. The CDR3 DNA follows: TGTGCCAGCTCACGTAGACAGGGGGCTGAAGCTTTCTTT. This sequence encodes CASSRRQGAEAFF.

The chain is built from TRBV28 and TRBJ2-1; 11 positions agree with TRBD2. Germline CDR1 and CDR2: MDHEN and SYDVKM. V was pared by 4 bases and J by 4 bases, with 6 bases of the junction left unmatched. CDR3 length equals 16 residues. The CDR3 region has the DNA TGTGCCAGCAGTTCGACTAGACTAGCGGGATACAATGAGCAGTTCTTC. It encodes CASSSTRLAGYNEQFF.

V gene TRBV4-2 combines with J gene TRBJ1-5; tentative D call: TRBD1 (5 bases). CDR3 size: 15 residues. The V end was cut by 0 bases, the J end by 5 bases, with 11 bases between. Germline V gives CDR1 LGHNA, CDR2 YNFKEQ. CDR3 residues: CASSQDGDRHQPQHF. CDR3 coding DNA: TGTGCCAGCAGCCAAGATGGCGACAGACATCAGCCCCAGCATTTT.